This T cell receptor (beta chain) was profiled in a study of blood T cell repertoires in COVID-19. Study overall: Specimens from acute and convalescent COVID-19 originated in the United States, Italy and Spain. From T cells, B-cell-depleted T cells, or PBMCs came the material, which was cDNA or gDNA.

Followed over time, Seattle patients had been enrolled while infection was active. The CDR3 extends over 13 amino acids. V was clipped by 10 bases and J by 6 bases; unmatched bases: 9. CDR1 and CDR2 (germline): PRHDT, FYEKMQ (reference sequence). In the original workflow: It was from reference gene primer amplification that nucleated cell counts were estimated. Assay used: immunoSEQ multiplex PCR; TCRdb lists only in-frame clones, some missing. That table is the source of V, J and clone size, and D and trimming were worked out from the DNA. This sample carries about 160,000 clones, roughly 82% of them seen once, and the ten largest clones take 5.5% to 7.5%.

The clonotype comes from a woman aged 40 to 50 with COVID-19, enrolled during active disease. Source material: peripheral blood. This sequence joins TRBV13 and TRBJ2-1; 7 nucleotides match TRBD2. The CDR3 is CATEGGRGNEQFF. CDR3 DNA sequence: TGTGCCACCGAGGGCGGGAGAGGCAATGAGCAGTTCTTC.